The present entry profiles one TCR beta chain with its context. The antigen is not known. TCRdb analysed the reads with MiXCR anew, one entry per CDR3 protein. The table has 500,000 or so distinct CDR3 sequences, more than 15% seen once. This sample stems from a study of T cell repertoires in cytomegalovirus infection. For the study at large: Public TCR beta signature analysis indicated the presence of both CMV infection and matching HLA type. General study findings and limits: Frequencies of public TCR beta families were cumulated, and this identified carriers of CMV plus the relevant HLA. HLA-C-restricted TCR beta clonotypes specific for CMV led the ex vivo response.

The J segment lost 4 bases and the V segment lost 5 bases, leaving 4 bases of the junction unmatched. Looked up from germline, CDR1 is WSHSY and CDR2 is SAAADI. The CDR3 sequence is 15 residues long. V and J are TRBV10-2 and TRBJ1-5, with TRBD1 matching over 11 bases. The specimen was CD8+ T cells from PBMCs. The receptor was derived from a human donor in good health (CMV status not recorded). Some clones in this sample may be carry-over from other donors' samples. CDR3 residues: CASSSGQGVNQPQHF. DNA of the CDR3: TGCGCCAGCAGTTCGGGACAGGGGGTAAATCAGCCCCAGCATTTT.